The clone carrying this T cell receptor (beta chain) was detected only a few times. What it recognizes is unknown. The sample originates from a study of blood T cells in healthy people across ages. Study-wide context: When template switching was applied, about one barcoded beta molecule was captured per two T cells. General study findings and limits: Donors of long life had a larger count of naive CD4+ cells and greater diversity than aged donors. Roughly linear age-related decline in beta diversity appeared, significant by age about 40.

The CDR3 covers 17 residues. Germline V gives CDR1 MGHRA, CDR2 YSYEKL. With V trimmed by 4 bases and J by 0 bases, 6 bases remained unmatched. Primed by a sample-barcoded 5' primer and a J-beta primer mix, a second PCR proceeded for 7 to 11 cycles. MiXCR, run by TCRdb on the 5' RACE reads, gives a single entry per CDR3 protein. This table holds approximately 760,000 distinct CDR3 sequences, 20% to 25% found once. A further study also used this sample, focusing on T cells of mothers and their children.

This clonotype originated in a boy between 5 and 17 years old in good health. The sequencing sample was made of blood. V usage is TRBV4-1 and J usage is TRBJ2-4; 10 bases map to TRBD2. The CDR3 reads CASSPGLAEGAKNIQYF. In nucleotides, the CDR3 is TGCGCCAGCAGCCCTGGACTAGCGGAGGGAGCCAAAAACATTCAGTACTTC.